Below are 26 T cell receptor beta chains sequenced from a single sample in a study of CD8 T cells in ankylosing spondylitis. Findings and limits, study-wide: In ankylosing spondylitis blood, a motif of roughly 8 highly homologous TCR beta variants appeared characteristic.

Antigens for these TCRs are unknown. TCRdb ran MiXCR on the 5' RACE reads and lists one entry per CDR3 protein. The sample records around 480,000 distinct CDR3 sequences, more than 15% being singletons. Sequencing was performed on blood, either unsorted or a sorted T cell fraction (not recorded which). These receptor sequences come from a male donor with ankylosing spondylitis.

This clonotype was seen only a few times. This chain links TRBV5-1 with TRBJ2-6; 10 bases align to TRBD1. The CDR3 extends over 17 amino acids. The germline V gene encodes CDR1 SGHRS and CDR2 YFSETQ. V lost 5 bases to trimming and J lost 0 bases; unmatched junction nucleotides: 5. The CDR3 loop reads CASSSGQGFSGANVLTF. DNA for the CDR3: TGCGCCAGCAGTTCGGGACAGGGGTTCTCTGGGGCCAACGTCCTGACTTTC.

This chain uses TRBV6-2 or TRBV6-3 with TRBJ2-4, with a possible D match to TRBD2 (5 bases). The CDR3 contains 18 residues. CDR1 MNHEY and CDR2 SVGEGT come from the germline V gene. Between the trimmed V and J ends, which lost 5 bases and 8 bases, there was a span of 28 bases. CDR3 DNA: TGTGCCAGCAGTATCCCCCTGGTGAGGGTAGCCCAGATTTACATTCAGTACTTC. Protein sequence: CASSIPLVRVAQIYIQYF.

CDR3 residues: CSAYFRPSDTQYF. DNA of the CDR3: TGCAGTGCTTATTTTCGGCCCTCGGATACGCAGTATTTT. This sequence joins TRBV20-1 and TRBJ2-3; D not certain. Germline V lookup: CDR1 DFQATT, CDR2 SNEGSKA (reference sequence). The ends were cut back, 5 bases at V and 6 bases at J, with 15 bases in the middle. This CDR3 region has 13 residues.

This chain links TRBV4-2 with TRBJ2-1, with 11 bases aligning to TRBD2. V gave up 1 base and J gave up 6 bases; unmatched junction bases: 5. The CDR3 loop spans 16 amino acids. Germline V gene data show CDR1 as LGHNA and CDR2 as YNFKEQ. The CDR3, as DNA: TGTGCCAGCAGCCAAGGACCCGGGACTAGCGGCAATGAGCAGTTCTTC. It codes for CASSQGPGTSGNEQFF.

Only a few counts were recorded for this clonotype. The rearrangement uses TRBV7-9 and TRBJ1-5; 8 bases map to TRBD1. CDR1 is SEHNR, CDR2 FQNEAQ, per germline (reference sequence). The CDR3 runs to 15 residues. The trim removed 1 base at V and 7 bases at J, leaving 6 bases unmatched. CDR3 region: CASSLGDRYDQPQHF. DNA for the CDR3: TGTGCCAGCAGCTTAGGGGACAGGTATGACCAGCCCCAGCATTTT.

This clonotype turned up a few times. The V call is TRBV6-5, the J call TRBJ2-1, with TRBD2 identical over 8 bases. V shed 0 bases, J shed 13 bases, and the junction held 2 bases outside the gene matches. CDR3 size: 12 residues. Germline V CDR1 and CDR2: MNHEY, SVGAGI. In DNA form, the CDR3 reads TGTGCCAGCAGTTACTCCGGGGGGGCCCAGTTCTTC. Its translation is CASSYSGGAQFF.

This clonotype occurred a few times. For the CDR3, the DNA is TGCAGTGCTATCGCGAGACTACCCCAAGAGACCCAGTACTTC. This translates into CSAIARLPQETQYF. The chain uses TRBV20-1 and TRBJ2-5; weak D call: TRBD2 (5 bases). CDR3 length: 14 amino acids. The germline CDR1 and CDR2 sequences are DFQATT and SNEGSKA (reference sequence). V lost 4 bases and J 1 base, leaving 13 bases between the germline ends.

This clonotype was detected a few times. This chain uses TRBV6-1 with TRBJ1-2, with D possibly being TRBD1 (5 bases). Germline CDR1 reads MNHNS; CDR2 reads SASEGT. V lost 2 bases and J lost 5, with 12 bases in between. This CDR3 has 14 amino acids. The CDR3 DNA reads as TGTGCCAGCAGTGAAAACCCAGGGCTTTATGGCTACACCTTC. Translated, it gives CASSENPGLYGYTF.

V usage is TRBV28 and J usage is TRBJ1-4; D is unresolved. V dropped 2 bases and J dropped 4 bases, with 8 bases sitting between them. Germline CDR1 is MDHEN and CDR2 is SYDVKM. There are 14 residues in the CDR3. The CDR3 nucleotides are TGTGCCAGCAGTTTAGGAGGGAATAATGAAAAACTGTTTTTT. Its translation: CASSLGGNNEKLFF.

This clonotype was counted ten times or more. The V call is TRBV27, the J call TRBJ2-2; D remains unclear. The V end was cut by 3 bases, the J end by 1 base, with 9 bases between. The germline V gene encodes CDR1 MNHEY and CDR2 SMNVEV (reference sequence). CDR3 size: 15 residues. CDR3 loop: CASSFAIKNTGELFF. As DNA, the CDR3 is TGTGCCAGCAGTTTCGCTATCAAGAACACCGGGGAGCTGTTTTTT.

The chain uses TRBV20-1 and TRBJ2-1, with 9 bases matching TRBD2. Germline lookup yields CDR1 DFQATT and CDR2 SNEGSKA (reference sequence). This CDR3 region has 14 residues. V trimming: 5 bases; J trimming: 6 bases; junction bases outside the gene matches: 8. The CDR3 protein is CSAHLAGLSNEQFF. The CDR3 DNA is TGCAGTGCTCACCTAGCGGGATTGTCCAATGAGCAGTTCTTC.

The rearrangement uses TRBV7-9 and TRBJ2-7, with 10 positions matching TRBD1. Germline CDR1 is SEHNR and CDR2 is FQNEAQ (reference sequence). This CDR3 comprises 14 residues. V shed 5 bases, J shed 3 bases, and the junction held 4 bases outside the gene matches. This CDR3 is CASSTTGGYYEQYF. The CDR3 coding sequence is TGTGCCAGCAGCACGACAGGGGGCTACTACGAGCAGTACTTC.

The CDR3 DNA reads TGTGCCAGCAGTCGAATTACACAGGGATCCCCCTATGGCTACACCTTC. Residues: CASSRITQGSPYGYTF. The rearrangement links TRBV3-1 to TRBJ1-2; D is perhaps TRBD1 (6 bases). This CDR3 region has 16 residues. Deletions cut 6 bases from V and 4 bases from J, with 21 bases between. The germline V gene encodes CDR1 LGHDT and CDR2 YNNKEL (reference sequence).

The J gene is TRBJ2-3, the V gene TRBV20-1, with TRBD2 identical over 7 bases. The germline gives CDR1 DFQATT, CDR2 SNEGSKA (reference sequence). CDR3 length: 14 amino acids. V was pared by 6 bases and J by 2 bases, with 8 bases of the junction left unmatched. The CDR3 is CSAELAGDTDTQYF. As DNA, the CDR3 is TGCAGTGCGGAGCTGGCGGGGGACACAGATACGCAGTATTTT.

This clonotype was counted at least ten times. V usage is TRBV12-3 or TRBV12-4 and J usage is TRBJ1-1; possibly TRBD1 for D (6 bases). The length of the CDR3 is 16 residues. Trimming took off 5 bases at V and 0 bases at J, with 16 bases between the two ends. The DNA for the CDR3 is TGTGCCAGCAGTCAGTTCCACAGGGCCTTGAACACTGAAGCTTTCTTT. This sequence encodes CASSQFHRALNTEAFF.

The J gene is TRBJ2-5, the V gene TRBV3-1; D might be TRBD1 or TRBD2, each matching 7 bases. V was cut by 4 bases and J by 1 base, with 13 bases left in between. Germline V gene data show CDR1 as LGHDT and CDR2 as YNNKEL (reference sequence). The CDR3 is made up of 15 amino acids. The CDR3 sequence is CASSLRGGLQETQYF. The CDR3 DNA follows: TGTGCCAGCAGCCTCAGGGGGGGCCTCCAAGAGACCCAGTACTTC.

The chain employs TRBV9 and TRBJ2-7, with TRBD2 matching over 8 bases. CDR1 and CDR2 from the germline V gene are SGDLS and YYNGEE. This CDR3 spans 15 amino acids. The V and J ends lost 0 bases and 3 bases, in that order; junction bases with no gene match: 5. The CDR3 protein is CASSVVAAGGYEQYF. The CDR3 region has the DNA TGTGCCAGCAGCGTAGTAGCTGCGGGAGGCTACGAGCAGTACTTC.

V gene TRBV20-1 combines with J gene TRBJ1-5; no clear D gene. The CDR3 is 14 amino acids. Germline assignment: CDR1 DFQATT and CDR2 SNEGSKA (reference sequence). V lost 5 bases to trimming and J lost 1 base, with 12 bases between them. The CDR3 loop is CSASRTGSNQPQHF. As DNA, the CDR3 is TGCAGTGCTTCACGGACGGGGAGCAATCAGCCCCAGCATTTT.

This clonotype was picked up a small number of times. The chain recombines TRBV5-6 with TRBJ2-1; D is possibly TRBD2 (6 bases). CDR1 and CDR2 from the germline V gene are SGHDT and YYEEEE. The CDR3 consists of 14 residues. V was shortened by 0 bases and J by 7 bases, with 11 bases between the two germline ends. CDR3 amino acids: CASSLEAAGNEQFF. DNA of the CDR3: TGTGCCAGCAGCTTGGAGGCGGCGGGGAATGAGCAGTTCTTC.

This CDR3 reads CASSPGQAGANVLTF. CDR3 bases: TGTGCCAGCAGCCCCGGACAGGCTGGGGCCAACGTCCTGACTTTC. This rearrangement joins TRBV7-9 to TRBJ2-6, with 7 nucleotides matching TRBD1. Germline CDR1 SEHNR, CDR2 FQNEAQ (reference sequence). The CDR3 extends over 15 amino acids. V gave up 5 bases and J gave up 2 bases; unmatched junction bases: 3. Looking up the rest from reference TRBV7-9 and TRBJ2-6 gives the full variable domain: DTGVSQNPRHKITKRGQNVTFRCDPISEHNRLYWYRQTLGQGPEFLTYFQNEAQLEKSRLLSDRFSAERPKGSFSTLEIQRTEQGDSAMYLCASSPGQAGANVLTFGAGSRLTVL.

This clonotype has a count of ten or more. The chain is built from TRBV20-1 and TRBJ2-7; 10 bases agree with TRBD1. V dropped 4 bases and J dropped 7; count of bases not matched to a gene: 4. The germline CDR1 and CDR2 sequences are DFQATT and SNEGSKA (reference sequence). This CDR3 comprises 12 residues. This chain's CDR3 is CSATDRGDEQYF. For the CDR3, the DNA is TGCAGTGCTACGGACAGGGGGGATGAGCAGTACTTC.

In its sample, this clonotype was seen a few times. The chain joins TRBV20-1 to TRBJ2-3; D gene unclear. Germline V gives CDR1 DFQATT, CDR2 SNEGSKA (reference sequence). Trimming cost V 5 bases and J 0 bases, with 9 bases left between them. The CDR3 consists of 13 residues. This CDR3 is CSAPLPSTDTQYF. Written as DNA, the CDR3 is TGCAGTGCTCCTCTACCGAGCACAGATACGCAGTATTTT.

The V and J genes are TRBV20-1 and TRBJ2-5; 13 nucleotides agree with TRBD2. J was trimmed by 2 bases and V by 6 bases; bases with no gene match: 6. CDR1 and CDR2 from the germline V gene are DFQATT and SNEGSKA (reference sequence). The CDR3 is 15 amino acids. The CDR3 reads CSATTSGGVQETQYF. The CDR3 region has the DNA TGCAGTGCCACTACTAGCGGGGGGGTACAAGAGACCCAGTACTTC.

The genes are TRBV7-8 and TRBJ1-6; TRBD1 matches 7 bases. V shed 4 bases, J shed 6 bases, and the junction held 3 bases outside the gene matches. This CDR3 has 14 amino acids. Germline CDR1 reads SGHVS; CDR2 reads FQNEAQ. CDR3 residues: CASSSDRVNSPLHF. The CDR3 region has the DNA TGTGCCAGCAGCTCAGACAGGGTTAATTCACCCCTCCACTTT.

The chain combines TRBV15 with TRBJ2-5; possibly TRBD1 or TRBD2 for D (6 bases each). In germline, CDR1 is LNHNV, CDR2 YYDKDF (reference sequence). Trimming cost V 3 bases and J 5 bases, with 19 bases left between them. The CDR3 runs to 16 residues. CDR3 bases: TGTGCCACCAGCAGGGGGGCCAGGAGGGCCGGGGAGACCCAGTACTTC. As protein: CATSRGARRAGETQYF.

This chain links TRBV12-3 or TRBV12-4 with TRBJ1-1; D may be TRBD1 (6 bases). V gave up 7 bases and J gave up 5 bases, with 17 bases separating them. The length of the CDR3 is 14 residues. CDR3 nucleotide sequence: TGTGCCAGCATCAAGTACAGGGAGGGTACTGAAGCTTTCTTT. This encodes CASIKYREGTEAFF.